These T cell receptor beta chains were read from a single sample in a study of OX40 agonist ivuxolimab in advanced cancers. Sequenced by immunoSEQ multiplex PCR; TCRdb stores in-frame clones only, minus some. The sample holds tens of thousands of clones; around 94% are singletons and the top ten take approximately 20%. Specimen: CD4+ or CD8+ T cells sorted from blood, collected in a trial of the OX40 agonist ivuxolimab. These receptors were collected from an adult with an advanced solid tumor such as melanoma, head and neck, liver or kidney cancer. Both conserved end residues are part of each CDR3. D genes are given only for firm matches. Rows may omit the clone size; those that give it use once, few, many or a size class.

-,TRBV6-5,TRBJ2-1,-,TGTGCCAGCATGGGCCGGGACGCCTCCGGGAATGAGCAGTTCTTC,CASMGRDASGNEQFF
-,TRBV5-6,TRBJ2-7,TRBD1,TGTGCCAGCAGCCCCGGACAGGGGGCCTACGAGCAGTACTTC,CASSPGQGAYEQYF
-,TRBV7-3,TRBJ2-3,TRBD1,TGTGCCAGCAGCTGGGGACAGGCCACAGATACGCAGTATTTT,CASSWGQATDTQYF
-,TRBV5-1,TRBJ1-2,TRBD1,TGCGCCAGCAGCTTGAGCCCCCCCGGACAGGCAGGTTATGGCTACACCTTC,CASSLSPPGQAGYGYTF
-,TRBV7-2,TRBJ1-1,-,TGTGCCAGCAGCTTAGGCAGGGGATTTGAAGCTTTCTTT,CASSLGRGFEAFF
-,TRBV6-6,TRBJ1-1,-,TGTGCCAGCAGTCCGGCCCTTGAAGCTTTCTTT,CASSPALEAFF
-,TRBV5-8,TRBJ2-3,-,TGTGCCAGCAGCCACCCACCTAGTAGGAGGGGCCACCTTACAGATACGCAGTATTTT,CASSHPPSRRGHLTDTQYF
-,TRBV5-1,TRBJ2-7,-,TGCGCCAGCAGCGGGACCGGGGCCTACGAGCAGTACTTC,CASSGTGAYEQYF
-,TRBV19,TRBJ2-1,-,TGTGCCAGTAGTATGGGGAGTAGCTGGGATGAGCAGTTCTTC,CASSMGSSWDEQFF
once,TRBV30,TRBJ2-6,TRBD1,TGTGCCTGGCTGCAGGGGGCGGTAAGGGGTTTGGTCCTGACTTTC,CAWLQGAVRGLVLTF
-,TRBV19,TRBJ1-2,-,TGTGCCAGTAAATCAGGTGGTGGCGGCTACACCTTC,CASKSGGGGYTF
-,TRBV7-8,TRBJ2-6,-,TGTGCCAGCAGCCGCGGACTCCCACAAAGTCGGGCCAACGTCCTGACTTTC,CASSRGLPQSRANVLTF
-,TRBV9,TRBJ1-4,-,TGTGCCAGCAGCGTAGGATGGCAGGGGTATGAAAAACTGTTTTTT,CASSVGWQGYEKLFF
once,TRBV4-2,TRBJ1-6,-,TGTGCCAGCAGCCAAGGGCGGGCCCGGGGGAATAATTCACCCCTCCACTTT,CASSQGRARGNNSPLHF
once,TRBV4-3,TRBJ2-1,-,TGCGCCAGCAGCCAGGCCGTAACCAATGAGCAGTTCTTC,CASSQAVTNEQFF
-,TRBV28,TRBJ1-1,-,TGTGCCAGCAGTCCCTGGACGGGATTCACTGAAGCTTTCTTT,CASSPWTGFTEAFF
-,TRBV15,TRBJ2-7,-,TGTGCCGTCGGGGACGCTAGCTACGAGCAGTACTTC,CAVGDASYEQYF
-,TRBV28,TRBJ1-1,-,TGTGCCAGCAGTTTGGGCCCAGGGTACCTTTCAGGGAACACTGAAGCTTTCTTT,CASSLGPGYLSGNTEAFF
-,TRBV15,TRBJ1-1,-,TGTGCCACCAGCAGCCCGGGAAGGCACACCACACTCCAGAACACTGAAGCTTTCTTT,CATSSPGRHTTLQNTEAFF
-,TRBV11-2,TRBJ1-5,TRBD1,TGTGCCAGCAGCTTAGGACAGGGGGCTAGTCAGCCCCAGCATTTT,CASSLGQGASQPQHF
-,TRBV4-2,TRBJ2-3,-,TGTGCCAGCAGCCAAGATGCCCCCGGCACAGATACGCAGTATTTT,CASSQDAPGTDTQYF
-,TRBV5-1,TRBJ1-4,-,TGCGCCAGCAGCTTGGACCGAACACAAGCAACTAATGAAAAACTGTTTTTT,CASSLDRTQATNEKLFF
-,TRBV28,TRBJ1-1,-,TGTGCCACCGCCTCCCCTGGCAAGAACACTGAAGCTTTCTTT,CATASPGKNTEAFF
-,TRBV5-4,TRBJ2-1,-,TGTGCCAGCAGCCTCGACCCGGACCCCAGGGCTGGTGAGCAGTTCTTC,CASSLDPDPRAGEQFF
-,TRBV4-3,TRBJ2-7,TRBD1,TGCGCCAGCAGCCTCGGGACAGGGGGCAAGTACGAGCAGTACTTC,CASSLGTGGKYEQYF
-,TRBV2,TRBJ2-7,-,TGTGCCAGCAGTGAGCGGAGGATTTACGAGCAGTACTTC,CASSERRIYEQYF
-,TRBV4-3,TRBJ2-3,TRBD2,TGCGCCAGCAGCCAAGATAGGCTAGCGGCATCAGATACGCAGTATTTT,CASSQDRLAASDTQYF
-,TRBV5-8,TRBJ1-1,-,TGTGCCAGCAGCTTGGGCGGGAACACTGAAGCTTTCTTT,CASSLGGNTEAFF
-,TRBV7-9,TRBJ2-5,-,TGTGCCAGCAGCCCCCAGCCGTTCAGGGAGACCCAGTACTTC,CASSPQPFRETQYF
-,TRBV25-1,TRBJ2-2,TRBD1,TGTGCCAGCAGTGGAATCCCCGGGACAGTTAACACCGGGGAGCTGTTTTTT,CASSGIPGTVNTGELFF
-,TRBV19,TRBJ2-7,-,TGTGCCAGTAGTGGGGACCCAGGGCCCTACGAGCAGTACTTC,CASSGDPGPYEQYF
-,TRBV19,TRBJ2-2,-,TGTGCCAGTACCTTTATGGGGGGCTACACCGGGGAGCTGTTTTTT,CASTFMGGYTGELFF
-,TRBV11-2,TRBJ2-3,TRBD1,TGTGCCAGCAGCTATACAGGGGGTGGCAGGCCGCCAGATACGCAGTATTTT,CASSYTGGGRPPDTQYF
-,TRBV29-1,TRBJ1-1,-,TGCAGCGTTGAGAGGGGTATGAACACTGAAGCTTTCTTT,CSVERGMNTEAFF
-,TRBV7-9,TRBJ1-3,-,TGTGCCAGCAGCTTTTCGGGGTCCCCGGACACCATATATTTT,CASSFSGSPDTIYF
-,TRBV28,TRBJ2-3,TRBD1,TGTGCCAGCAGCCCCGGGACAGGGGGCACAGATACGCAGTATTTT,CASSPGTGGTDTQYF
-,TRBV21-1,TRBJ2-7,-,TGTGCCAGCAGCAAAGGAGTGACTGAGCCTTCCTACGAGCAGTACTTC,CASSKGVTEPSYEQYF
-,TRBV6-5,TRBJ2-3,TRBD2,TGTGCCAGCAGTACGCGACAGCGGGGGACAGATACGCAGTATTTT,CASSTRQRGTDTQYF
-,TRBV5-1,TRBJ2-5,-,TGCGCCAGCAGCGTCTGGGGAGAAGAGACCCAGTACTTC,CASSVWGEETQYF
-,TRBV23-1,TRBJ1-2,TRBD1,TGCGCCAGCCCAACTACAGGGGCCCCTAACTATGGCTACACCTTC,CASPTTGAPNYGYTF
once,TRBV6-6,TRBJ2-1,TRBD2,TGTGCCAGCGCTAGCGGGGTCGACAATGAGCAGTTCTTC,CASASGVDNEQFF
-,TRBV27,TRBJ1-1,-,TGTGCCAGCAGTTTATGGGGTGGGAACACTGAAGCTTTCTTT,CASSLWGGNTEAFF
-,TRBV6-1,TRBJ1-1,-,TGTGCCAGCAGTGAACGGATCGGGAACACTGAAGCTTTCTTT,CASSERIGNTEAFF
-,TRBV9,TRBJ2-5,-,TGTGCCAGCAGCGTAGGGTTAGCGGCGGGGAGGCAAGAGACCCAGTACTTC,CASSVGLAAGRQETQYF
-,TRBV7-2,TRBJ1-2,-,TGTGCCAGCAGCCTTTACGTGGGCTATGACTACACCTTC,CASSLYVGYDYTF
-,TRBV4-1,TRBJ1-1,-,TGCGCCAGCAGCACCTCGACAGGTTTCGGGGAAGCTTTCTTT,CASSTSTGFGEAFF
-,TRBV7-9,TRBJ2-7,-,TGTGCCAGCAGCTTAACAGGGAACCACGAGCAGTACTTC,CASSLTGNHEQYF
-,TRBV14,TRBJ2-2,-,TGTGCCAGCAGCTTAGTGGGGATCGCCGCCGCGGGGACCGGGGAGCTGTTTTTT,CASSLVGIAAAGTGELFF
-,TRBV5-6,TRBJ1-1,-,TGTGCCAGCAGCTTGTTGTCGCGAATGAACACTGAAGCTTTCTTT,CASSLLSRMNTEAFF
-,TRBV25-1,TRBJ2-7,-,TGTGCCACCCTAGGGGCACAGGGTCACGAGCAGTACTTC,CATLGAQGHEQYF
-,TRBV5-1,TRBJ2-1,-,TGCGCCAGCAGCTTGGATCACAATGAGCAGTTCTTC,CASSLDHNEQFF
once,TRBV7-9,TRBJ2-4,-,TGTGCCAGCAGCTCCTCAGGGATGGCCAAAAACATTCAGTACTTC,CASSSSGMAKNIQYF
-,TRBV5-6,TRBJ1-2,-,TGTGCCAGCAGCTTCCAGGCCAACTATGGCTACACCTTC,CASSFQANYGYTF
-,TRBV5-1,TRBJ2-3,TRBD2,TGCGCCAGCAGCCACGAGGGACTAACACAGATTGAGTATTTT,CASSHEGLTQIEYF
-,TRBV4-3,TRBJ1-1,-,TGCGCCAGCAGCCAAGGGTCGGGGGGCGTCACTGAAGCTTTCTTT,CASSQGSGGVTEAFF
-,TRBV9,TRBJ2-1,-,TGTGCCAGCAGCGGATTACCAGGACAGTGGGACAATGAGCAGTTCTTC,CASSGLPGQWDNEQFF
-,TRBV5-1,TRBJ2-7,TRBD1,TGCGCCAGCAGCGGGGACAGCAGTACCTACGAGCAGTACTTC,CASSGDSSTYEQYF
-,TRBV29-1,TRBJ2-7,TRBD2,TGCAGCGTGCTTCTAGCGGGAGTGTTCAACGAGCAGTACTTC,CSVLLAGVFNEQYF